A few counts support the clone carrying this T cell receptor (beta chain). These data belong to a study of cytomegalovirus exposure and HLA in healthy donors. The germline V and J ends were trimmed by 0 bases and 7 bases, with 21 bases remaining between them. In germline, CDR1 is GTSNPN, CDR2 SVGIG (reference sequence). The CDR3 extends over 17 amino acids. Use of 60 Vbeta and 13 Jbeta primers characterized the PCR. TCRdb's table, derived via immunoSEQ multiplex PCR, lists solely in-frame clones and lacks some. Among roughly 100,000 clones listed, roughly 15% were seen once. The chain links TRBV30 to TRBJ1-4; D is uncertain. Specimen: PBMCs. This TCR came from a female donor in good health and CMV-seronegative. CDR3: CAWSVNLFAVGGEKLFF. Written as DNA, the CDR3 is TGTGCCTGGAGTGTAAACCTTTTCGCGGTGGGTGGTGAAAAACTGTTTTTT.